The 5 T cell receptor beta chains listed next were all sequenced from one sample in a study of T-cell memory formation after mild COVID-19. One entry per CDR3 protein results from TCRdb running MiXCR on the 5' RACE reads. Seen here are some 410,000 distinct CDR3 sequences, 20% to 30% observed once, and the top ten hold about 12%. The material sequenced was PBMCs or a T cell subset sorted from them (not recorded which). All receptors derive from an adult woman who had mild COVID-19 (a few samples of this study predate the infection). Cell type and time point are not known.

The chain couples TRBV20-1 to TRBJ2-7, with TRBD2 matching over 9 bases. V was clipped by 0 bases and J by 6 bases; unmatched bases: 12. The CDR3 covers 16 residues. Germline CDR1 is DFQATT and CDR2 is SNEGSKA (reference sequence). This CDR3 is CSARDRAGGPSTEQYF. CDR3 DNA sequence: TGCAGTGCTAGAGATAGAGCGGGAGGCCCCAGTACCGAGCAGTACTTC.

The V and J genes are TRBV24-1 and TRBJ2-1; D is uncertain. The CDR3 has 15 residues. Germline assignment: CDR1 KGHDR and CDR2 SFDVKD. Trimming shortened V by 9 bases and J by 0 bases, and 14 bases separated the two germline ends. The CDR3 DNA reads TGTGCCACCGCTCACATGGGGAACTCCTACAATGAGCAGTTCTTC. Translation gives CATAHMGNSYNEQFF.

V and J are TRBV20-1 and TRBJ2-5; 8 nucleotides agree with TRBD2. The germline CDR1 and CDR2 sequences are DFQATT and SNEGSKA (reference sequence). The V and J ends lost 6 bases and 0 bases, in that order; junction bases with no gene match: 9. This CDR3 contains 15 residues. The CDR3 protein is CSAPRAGVYQETQYF. The CDR3 nucleotides read TGCAGTGCCCCAAGAGCGGGGGTCTACCAAGAGACCCAGTACTTC.

The genes are TRBV7-9 and TRBJ1-2; no firm D call. Trimming shortened V by 10 bases and J by 8 bases, and 14 bases separated the two germline ends. Germline CDR1 SEHNR, CDR2 FQNEAQ (reference sequence). The CDR3 consists of 11 residues. The CDR3 here is CATAGFGGYTF. The CDR3 DNA follows: TGTGCCACCGCGGGGTTCGGCGGCTACACCTTC.

This clonotype was seen only a few times. The chain joins TRBV29-1 to TRBJ2-5; a possible D gene is TRBD1 (5 bases). The germline V and J ends were trimmed by 7 bases and 4 bases, with 16 bases remaining between them. The CDR3 has 13 residues. Germline assignment: CDR1 SQVTM and CDR2 ANQGSEA. CDR3 in amino acids: CSAGVLTAETQYF. The CDR3 coding sequence is TGCAGCGCTGGGGTATTGACAGCAGAGACCCAGTACTTC.